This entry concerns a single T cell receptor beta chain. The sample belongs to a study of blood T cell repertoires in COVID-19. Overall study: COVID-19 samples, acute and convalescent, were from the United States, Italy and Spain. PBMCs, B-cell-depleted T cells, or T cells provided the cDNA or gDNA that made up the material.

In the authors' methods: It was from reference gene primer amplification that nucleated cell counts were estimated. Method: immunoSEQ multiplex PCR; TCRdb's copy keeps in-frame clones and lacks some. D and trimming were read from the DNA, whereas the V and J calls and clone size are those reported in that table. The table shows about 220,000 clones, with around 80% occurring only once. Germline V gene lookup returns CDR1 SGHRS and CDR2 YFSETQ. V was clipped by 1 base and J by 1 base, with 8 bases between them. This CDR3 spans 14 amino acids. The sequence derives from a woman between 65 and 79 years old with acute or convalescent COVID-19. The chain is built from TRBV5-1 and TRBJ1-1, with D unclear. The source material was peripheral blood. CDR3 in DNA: TGCGCCAGCAGCTTGACGGCGGCGAACACTGAAGCTTTCTTT. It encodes CASSLTAANTEAFF.